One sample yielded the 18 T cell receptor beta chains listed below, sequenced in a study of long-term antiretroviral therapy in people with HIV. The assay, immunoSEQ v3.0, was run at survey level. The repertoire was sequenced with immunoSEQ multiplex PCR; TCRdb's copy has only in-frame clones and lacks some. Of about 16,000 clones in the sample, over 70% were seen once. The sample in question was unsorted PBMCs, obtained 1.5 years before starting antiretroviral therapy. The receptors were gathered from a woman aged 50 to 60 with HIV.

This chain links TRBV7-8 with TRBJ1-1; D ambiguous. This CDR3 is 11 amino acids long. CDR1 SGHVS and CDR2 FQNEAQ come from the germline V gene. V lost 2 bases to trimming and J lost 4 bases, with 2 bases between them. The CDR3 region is CASSLRTEAFF. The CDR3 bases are TGTGCCAGCAGCTTACGCACTGAAGCTTTCTTT.

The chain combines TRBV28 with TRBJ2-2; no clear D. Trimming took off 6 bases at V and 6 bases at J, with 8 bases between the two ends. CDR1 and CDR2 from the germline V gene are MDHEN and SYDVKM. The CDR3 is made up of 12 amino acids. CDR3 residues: CASRNSPGELFF. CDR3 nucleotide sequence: TGTGCCAGCAGAAACAGTCCCGGGGAGCTGTTTTTT.

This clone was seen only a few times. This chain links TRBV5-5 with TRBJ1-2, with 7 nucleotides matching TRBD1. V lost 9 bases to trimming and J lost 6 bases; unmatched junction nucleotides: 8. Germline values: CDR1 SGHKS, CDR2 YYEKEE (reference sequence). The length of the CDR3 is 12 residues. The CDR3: CATTQGWDGYTF. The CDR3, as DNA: TGTGCCACCACACAGGGGTGGGATGGCTACACCTTC.

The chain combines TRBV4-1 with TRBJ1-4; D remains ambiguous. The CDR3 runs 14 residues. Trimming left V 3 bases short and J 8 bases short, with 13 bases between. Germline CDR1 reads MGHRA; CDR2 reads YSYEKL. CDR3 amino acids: CASSQRGKLEKLFF. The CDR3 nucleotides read TGCGCCAGCAGCCAGAGAGGGAAACTCGAAAAACTGTTTTTT.

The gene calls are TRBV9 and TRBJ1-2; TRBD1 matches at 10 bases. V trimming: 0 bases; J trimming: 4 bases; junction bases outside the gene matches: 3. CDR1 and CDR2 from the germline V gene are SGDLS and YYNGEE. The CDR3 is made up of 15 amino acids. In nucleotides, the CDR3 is TGTGCCAGCAGCGTAGAGGGACAGGGGATCTATGGCTACACCTTC. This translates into CASSVEGQGIYGYTF.

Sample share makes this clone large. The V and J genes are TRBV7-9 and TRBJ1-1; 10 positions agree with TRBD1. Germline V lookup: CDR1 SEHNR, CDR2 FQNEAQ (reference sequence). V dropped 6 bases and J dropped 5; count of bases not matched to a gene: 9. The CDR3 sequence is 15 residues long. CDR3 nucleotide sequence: TGTGCCAGCAGAGACCGGGACAGGGGTAAAACTGAAGCTTTCTTT. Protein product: CASRDRDRGKTEAFF.

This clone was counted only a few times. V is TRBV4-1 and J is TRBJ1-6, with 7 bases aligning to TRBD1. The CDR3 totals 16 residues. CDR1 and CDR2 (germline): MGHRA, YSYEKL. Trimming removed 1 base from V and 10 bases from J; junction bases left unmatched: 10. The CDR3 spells CASSQADRDRPSPLHF. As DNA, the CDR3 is TGCGCCAGCAGCCAAGCCGACCGGGACAGACCCTCACCCCTCCACTTT.

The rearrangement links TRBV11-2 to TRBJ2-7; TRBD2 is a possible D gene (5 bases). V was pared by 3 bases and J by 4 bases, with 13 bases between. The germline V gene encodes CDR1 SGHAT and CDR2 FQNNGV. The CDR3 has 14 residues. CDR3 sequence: CASSLGGSGYEQYV. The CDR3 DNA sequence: TGTGCCAGCAGCTTGGGCGGATCGGGGTACGAGCAGTACGTC.

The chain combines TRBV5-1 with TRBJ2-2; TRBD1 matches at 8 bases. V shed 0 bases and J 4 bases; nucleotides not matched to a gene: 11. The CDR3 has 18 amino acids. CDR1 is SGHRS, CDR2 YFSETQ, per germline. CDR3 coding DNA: TGCGCCAGCAGCTTGGCTAAGGTGACAGGGGATCTCACCGGGGAGCTGTTTTTT. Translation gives CASSLAKVTGDLTGELFF.

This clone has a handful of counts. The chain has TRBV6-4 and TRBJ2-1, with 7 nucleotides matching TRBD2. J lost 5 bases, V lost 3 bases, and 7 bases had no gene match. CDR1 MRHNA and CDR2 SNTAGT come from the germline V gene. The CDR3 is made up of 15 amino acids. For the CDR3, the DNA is TGTGCCAGCAGTGAGATGAGCGGGGTGAACAATGAGCAGTTCTTC. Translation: CASSEMSGVNNEQFF.

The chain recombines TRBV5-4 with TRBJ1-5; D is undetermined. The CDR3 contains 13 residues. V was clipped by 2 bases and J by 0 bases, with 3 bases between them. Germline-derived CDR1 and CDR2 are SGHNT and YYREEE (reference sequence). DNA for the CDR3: TGTGCCAGCAGCTTAGATAGCAATCAGCCCCAGCATTTT. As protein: CASSLDSNQPQHF. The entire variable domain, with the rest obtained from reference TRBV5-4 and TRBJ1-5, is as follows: ETGVTQSPTHLIKTRGQQVTLRCSSQSGHNTVSWYQQALGQGPQFIFQYYREEENGRGNFPPRFSGLQFPNYSSELNVNALELDDSALYLCASSLDSNQPQHFGDGTRLSIL.

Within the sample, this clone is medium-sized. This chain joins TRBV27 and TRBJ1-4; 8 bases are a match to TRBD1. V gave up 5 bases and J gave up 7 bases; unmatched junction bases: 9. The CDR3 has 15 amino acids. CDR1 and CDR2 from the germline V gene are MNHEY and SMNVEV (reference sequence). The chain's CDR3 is CASSAFRGRGEKLFF. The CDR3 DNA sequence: TGTGCCAGCAGTGCGTTCAGGGGGCGCGGTGAAAAACTGTTTTTT.

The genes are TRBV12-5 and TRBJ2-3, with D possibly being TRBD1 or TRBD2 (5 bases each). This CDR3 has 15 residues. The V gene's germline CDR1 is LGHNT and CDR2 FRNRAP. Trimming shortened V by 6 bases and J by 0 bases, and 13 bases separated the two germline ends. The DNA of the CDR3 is TGTGCTAGTGGCCCGAGTTGGGGGAGCACAGATACGCAGTATTTT. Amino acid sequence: CASGPSWGSTDTQYF. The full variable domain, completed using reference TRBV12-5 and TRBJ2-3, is DARVTQTPRHKVTEMGQEVTMRCQPILGHNTVFWYRQTMMQGLELLAYFRNRAPLDDSGMPKDRFSAEMPDATLATLKIQPSEPRDSAVYFCASGPSWGSTDTQYFGPGTRLTVL.

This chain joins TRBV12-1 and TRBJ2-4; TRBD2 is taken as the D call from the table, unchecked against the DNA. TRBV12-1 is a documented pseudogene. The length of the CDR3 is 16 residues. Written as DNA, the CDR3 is TGTGCCAGCAGCTTTGGAGGGACTTTAGCCAAAAACATTCAGTACTTC. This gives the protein CASSFGGTLAKNIQYF.

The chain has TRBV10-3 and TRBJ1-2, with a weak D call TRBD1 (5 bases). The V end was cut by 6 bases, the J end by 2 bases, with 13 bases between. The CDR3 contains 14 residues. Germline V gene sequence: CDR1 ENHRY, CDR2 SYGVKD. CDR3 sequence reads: CAISEGRQNYGYTF. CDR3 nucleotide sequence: TGTGCCATCAGCGAGGGACGGCAAAACTATGGCTACACCTTC.

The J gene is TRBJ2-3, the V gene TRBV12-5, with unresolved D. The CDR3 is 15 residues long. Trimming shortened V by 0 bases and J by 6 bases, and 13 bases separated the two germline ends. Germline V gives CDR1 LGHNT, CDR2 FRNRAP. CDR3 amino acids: CASGLVPSVPDTQYF. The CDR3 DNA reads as TGTGCTAGTGGTTTGGTACCTTCCGTGCCGGATACGCAGTATTTT.

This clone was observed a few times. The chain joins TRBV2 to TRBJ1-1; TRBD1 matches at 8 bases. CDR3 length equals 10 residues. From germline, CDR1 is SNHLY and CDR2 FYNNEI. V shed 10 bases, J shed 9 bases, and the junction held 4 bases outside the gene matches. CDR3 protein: CATDRGKAFF. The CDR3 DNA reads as TGTGCCACCGACAGGGGAAAAGCTTTCTTT. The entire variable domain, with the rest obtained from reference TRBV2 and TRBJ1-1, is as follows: EPEVTQTPSHQVTQMGQEVILRCVPISNHLYFYWYRQILGQKVEFLVSFYNNEISEKSEIFDDQFSVERPDGSNFTLKIRSTKLEDSAMYFCATDRGKAFFGQGTRLTVV.

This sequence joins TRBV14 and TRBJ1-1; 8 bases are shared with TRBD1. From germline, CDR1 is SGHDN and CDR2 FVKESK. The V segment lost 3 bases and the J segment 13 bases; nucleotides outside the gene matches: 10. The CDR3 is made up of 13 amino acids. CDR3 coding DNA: TGTGCCAGCAGCCATCTCGTGGGACAGGCCCTTTTCTTT. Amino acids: CASSHLVGQALFF.